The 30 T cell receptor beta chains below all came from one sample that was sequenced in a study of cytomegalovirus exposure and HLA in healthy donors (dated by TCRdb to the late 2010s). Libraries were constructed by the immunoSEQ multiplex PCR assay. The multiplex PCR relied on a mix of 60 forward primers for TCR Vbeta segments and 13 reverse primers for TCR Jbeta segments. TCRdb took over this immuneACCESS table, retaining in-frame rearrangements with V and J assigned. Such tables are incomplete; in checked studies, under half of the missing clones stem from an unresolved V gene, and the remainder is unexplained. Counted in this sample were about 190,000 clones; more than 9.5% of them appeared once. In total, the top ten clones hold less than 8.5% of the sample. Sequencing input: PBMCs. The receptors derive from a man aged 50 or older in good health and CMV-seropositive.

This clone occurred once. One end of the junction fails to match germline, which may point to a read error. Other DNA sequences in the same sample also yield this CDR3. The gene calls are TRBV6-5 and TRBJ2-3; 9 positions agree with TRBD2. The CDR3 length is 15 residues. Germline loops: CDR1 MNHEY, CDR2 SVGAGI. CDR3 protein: CASGAGGPRTDTQYF. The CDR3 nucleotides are TGCGCCAGCGGAGCGGGGGGTCCGCGCACAGATACGCAGTATTTT.

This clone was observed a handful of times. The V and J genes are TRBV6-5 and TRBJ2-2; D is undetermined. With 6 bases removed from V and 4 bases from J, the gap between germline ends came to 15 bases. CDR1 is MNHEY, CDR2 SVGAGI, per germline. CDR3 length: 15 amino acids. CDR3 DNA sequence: TGTGCCAGCAGAACAGTCGCTTTCGGCACCGGGGAGCTGTTTTTT. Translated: CASRTVAFGTGELFF.

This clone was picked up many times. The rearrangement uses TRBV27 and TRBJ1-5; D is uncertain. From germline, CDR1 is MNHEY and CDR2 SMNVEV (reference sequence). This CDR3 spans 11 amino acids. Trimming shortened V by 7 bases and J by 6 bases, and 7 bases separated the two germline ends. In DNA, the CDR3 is TGTGCCAGCACGCTAACTCAGCCCCAGCATTTT. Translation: CASTLTQPQHF.

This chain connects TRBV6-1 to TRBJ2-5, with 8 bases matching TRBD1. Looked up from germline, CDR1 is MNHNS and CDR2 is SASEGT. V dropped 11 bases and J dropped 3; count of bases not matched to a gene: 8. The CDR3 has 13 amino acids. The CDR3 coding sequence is TGTGCCGGTTGTAGGACAGGGAAAGAGACCCAGTACTTC. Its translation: CAGCRTGKETQYF.

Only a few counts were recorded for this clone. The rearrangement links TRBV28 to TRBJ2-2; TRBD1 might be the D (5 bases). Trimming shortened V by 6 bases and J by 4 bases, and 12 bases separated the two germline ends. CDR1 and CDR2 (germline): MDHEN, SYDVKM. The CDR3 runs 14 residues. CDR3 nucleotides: TGTGCCAGCAGCAGCACAGGTTCCACCGGGGAGCTGTTTTTT. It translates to CASSSTGSTGELFF.

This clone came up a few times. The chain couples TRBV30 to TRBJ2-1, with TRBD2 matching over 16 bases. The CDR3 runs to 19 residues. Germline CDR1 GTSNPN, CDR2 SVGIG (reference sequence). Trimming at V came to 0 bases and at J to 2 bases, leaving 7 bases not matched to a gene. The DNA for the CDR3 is TGTGCCTGGAGTGTAAAGGGACTAGCGGGGGGGCGGCCCTACAATGAGCAGTTCTTC. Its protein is CAWSVKGLAGGRPYNEQFF.

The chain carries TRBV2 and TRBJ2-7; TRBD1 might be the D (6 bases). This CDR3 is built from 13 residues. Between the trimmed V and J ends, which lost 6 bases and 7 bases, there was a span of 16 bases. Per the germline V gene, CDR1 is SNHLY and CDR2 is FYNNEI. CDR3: CASRGDITGEQYF. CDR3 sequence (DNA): TGTGCCAGCAGAGGGGACATCACGGGGGAGCAGTACTTC.

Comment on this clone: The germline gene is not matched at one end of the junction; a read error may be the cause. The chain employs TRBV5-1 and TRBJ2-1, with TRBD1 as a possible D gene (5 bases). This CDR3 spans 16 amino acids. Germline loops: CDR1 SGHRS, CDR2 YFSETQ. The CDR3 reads CASSLRPRVSCNEQFF. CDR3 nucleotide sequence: TGCGCCAGCAGCTTGAGGCCCAGGGTTTCCTGCAATGAGCAGTTCTTC.

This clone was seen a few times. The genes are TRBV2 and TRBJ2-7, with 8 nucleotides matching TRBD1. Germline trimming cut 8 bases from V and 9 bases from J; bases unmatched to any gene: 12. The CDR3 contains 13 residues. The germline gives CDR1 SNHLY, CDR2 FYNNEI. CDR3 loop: CASLGQVLGLQYF. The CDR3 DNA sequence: TGTGCCAGCTTGGGACAGGTCCTAGGGTTGCAGTACTTC.

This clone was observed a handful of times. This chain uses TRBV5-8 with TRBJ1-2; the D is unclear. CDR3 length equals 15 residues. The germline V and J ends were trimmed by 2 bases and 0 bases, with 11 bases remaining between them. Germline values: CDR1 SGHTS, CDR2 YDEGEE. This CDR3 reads CASSFSGYPNYGYTF. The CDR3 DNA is TGTGCCAGCAGCTTTTCAGGTTACCCTAACTATGGCTACACCTTC.

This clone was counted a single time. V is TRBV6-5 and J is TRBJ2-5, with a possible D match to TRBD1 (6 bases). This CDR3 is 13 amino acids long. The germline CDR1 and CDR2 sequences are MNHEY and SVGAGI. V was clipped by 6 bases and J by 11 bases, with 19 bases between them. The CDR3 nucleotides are TGTGCCAGCAGAAGGGACACGGTAGGGGAGCAGTACTTC. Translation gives CASRRDTVGEQYF.

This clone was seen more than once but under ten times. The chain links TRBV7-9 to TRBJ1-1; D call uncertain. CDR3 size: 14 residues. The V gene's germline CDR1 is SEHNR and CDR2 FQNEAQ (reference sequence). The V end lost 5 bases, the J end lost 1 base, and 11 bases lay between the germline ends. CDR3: CASSSRPKNTEAFF. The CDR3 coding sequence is TGTGCCAGCAGCAGCCGTCCGAAGAACACTGAAGCTTTCTTT. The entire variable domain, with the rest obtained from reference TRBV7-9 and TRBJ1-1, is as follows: DTGVSQNPRHKITKRGQNVTFRCDPISEHNRLYWYRQTLGQGPEFLTYFQNEAQLEKSRLLSDRFSAERPKGSFSTLEIQRTEQGDSAMYLCASSSRPKNTEAFFGQGTRLTVV.

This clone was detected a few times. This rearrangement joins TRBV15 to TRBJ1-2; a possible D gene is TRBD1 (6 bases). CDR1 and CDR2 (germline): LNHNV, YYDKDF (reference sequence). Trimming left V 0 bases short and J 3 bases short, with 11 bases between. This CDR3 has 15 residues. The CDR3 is CATSRDYRDHYGYTF. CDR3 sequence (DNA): TGTGCCACCAGCAGAGATTACAGGGATCACTATGGCTACACCTTC.

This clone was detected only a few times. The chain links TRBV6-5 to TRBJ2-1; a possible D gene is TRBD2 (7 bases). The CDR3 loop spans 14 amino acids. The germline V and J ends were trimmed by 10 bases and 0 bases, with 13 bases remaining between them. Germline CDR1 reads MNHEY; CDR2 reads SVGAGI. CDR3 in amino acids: CATLGGLSYNEQFF. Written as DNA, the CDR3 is TGTGCCACCTTGGGGGGGCTCTCCTACAATGAGCAGTTCTTC.

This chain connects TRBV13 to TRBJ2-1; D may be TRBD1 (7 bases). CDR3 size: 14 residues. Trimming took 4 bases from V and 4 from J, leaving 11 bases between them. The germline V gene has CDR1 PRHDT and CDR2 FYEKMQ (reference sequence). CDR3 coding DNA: TGTGCCAGCAGCTCAGGGGGGCGTTACAATGAGCAGTTCTTC. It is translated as CASSSGGRYNEQFF.

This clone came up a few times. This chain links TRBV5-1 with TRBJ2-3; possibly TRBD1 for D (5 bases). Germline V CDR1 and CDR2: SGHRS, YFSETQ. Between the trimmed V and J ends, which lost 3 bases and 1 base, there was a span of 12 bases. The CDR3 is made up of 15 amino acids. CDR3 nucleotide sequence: TGCGCCAGCAGCTCACCGGACATACGCACAGATACGCAGTATTTT. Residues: CASSSPDIRTDTQYF.

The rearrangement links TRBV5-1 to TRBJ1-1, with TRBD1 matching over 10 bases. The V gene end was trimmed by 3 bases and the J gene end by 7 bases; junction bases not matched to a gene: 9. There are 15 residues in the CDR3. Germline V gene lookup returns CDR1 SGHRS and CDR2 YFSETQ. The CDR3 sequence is CASSSTGTGEGEAFF. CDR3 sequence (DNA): TGCGCCAGCAGCTCCACGGGGACAGGGGAGGGTGAAGCTTTCTTT.

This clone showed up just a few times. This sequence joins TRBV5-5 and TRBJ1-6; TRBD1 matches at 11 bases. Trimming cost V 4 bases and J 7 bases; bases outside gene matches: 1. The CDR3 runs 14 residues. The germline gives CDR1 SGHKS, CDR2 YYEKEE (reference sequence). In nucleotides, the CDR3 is TGTGCCAGCAGCGGACAGGGGGCGAATTCACCCCTCCACTTT. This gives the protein CASSGQGANSPLHF.

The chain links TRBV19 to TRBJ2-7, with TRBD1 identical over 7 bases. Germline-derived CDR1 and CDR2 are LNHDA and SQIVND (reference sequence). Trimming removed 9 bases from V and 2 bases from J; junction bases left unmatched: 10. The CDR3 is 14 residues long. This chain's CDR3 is CASPTGTTPYEQYV. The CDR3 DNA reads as TGTGCCAGCCCGACAGGGACCACCCCCTACGAGCAGTACGTC.

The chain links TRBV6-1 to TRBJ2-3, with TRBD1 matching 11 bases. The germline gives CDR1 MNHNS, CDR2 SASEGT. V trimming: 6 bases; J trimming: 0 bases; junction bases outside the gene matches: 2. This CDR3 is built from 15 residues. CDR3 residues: CASRGTGGSTDTQYF. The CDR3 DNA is TGTGCCAGCAGAGGGACAGGGGGGAGCACAGATACGCAGTATTTT.

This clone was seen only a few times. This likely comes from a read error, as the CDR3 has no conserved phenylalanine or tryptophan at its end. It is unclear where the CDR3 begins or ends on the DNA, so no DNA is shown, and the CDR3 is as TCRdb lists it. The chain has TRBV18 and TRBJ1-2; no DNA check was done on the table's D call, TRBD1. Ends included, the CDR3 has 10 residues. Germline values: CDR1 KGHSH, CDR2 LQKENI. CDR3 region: CASSPSGTGN.

The CDR3, as DNA: TGTGCCAGCAGCCTAAGTGTTGTATCCTACAATGAGCAGTTCTTC. As protein: CASSLSVVSYNEQFF. The chain links TRBV11-1 to TRBJ2-1; D call uncertain. V was trimmed by 5 bases and J by 1 base, leaving 12 bases between them. The CDR3 runs 15 residues. In germline, CDR1 is SGHAT, CDR2 FQDESV (reference sequence).

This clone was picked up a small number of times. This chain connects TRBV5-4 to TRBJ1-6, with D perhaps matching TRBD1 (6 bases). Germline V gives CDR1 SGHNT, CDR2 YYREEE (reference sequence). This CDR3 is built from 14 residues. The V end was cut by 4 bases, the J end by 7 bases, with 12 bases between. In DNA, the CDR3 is TGTGCCAGCAGCCCCCAAGGGACAAATTCACCCCTCCACTTT. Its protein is CASSPQGTNSPLHF.

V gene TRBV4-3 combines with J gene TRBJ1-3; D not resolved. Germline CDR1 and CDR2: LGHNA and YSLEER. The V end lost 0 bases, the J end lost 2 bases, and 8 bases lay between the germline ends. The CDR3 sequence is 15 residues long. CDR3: CASSQDSVAGNTIYF. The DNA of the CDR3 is TGCGCCAGCAGCCAAGATTCGGTAGCTGGAAACACCATATATTTT.

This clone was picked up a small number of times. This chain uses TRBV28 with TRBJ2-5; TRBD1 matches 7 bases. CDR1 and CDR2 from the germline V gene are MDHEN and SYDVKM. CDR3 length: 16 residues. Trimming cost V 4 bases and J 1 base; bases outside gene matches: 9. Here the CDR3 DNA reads TGTGCCAGCAGTTCCCACACCGGACAGGCCCAAGAGACCCAGTACTTC. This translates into CASSSHTGQAQETQYF.

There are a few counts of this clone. The CDR3 DNA reads TGCGCCAGCAGTCTGAAGGGACAGTACGAGCAGTACTTC. It yields the protein CASSLKGQYEQYF. The J gene is TRBJ2-7, the V gene TRBV23-1, with 7 bases that match TRBD1. TRBV23-1 is reported as an ORF; its role is uncertain. The CDR3 covers 13 residues. Germline trimming cut 4 bases from V and 4 bases from J; bases unmatched to any gene: 4.

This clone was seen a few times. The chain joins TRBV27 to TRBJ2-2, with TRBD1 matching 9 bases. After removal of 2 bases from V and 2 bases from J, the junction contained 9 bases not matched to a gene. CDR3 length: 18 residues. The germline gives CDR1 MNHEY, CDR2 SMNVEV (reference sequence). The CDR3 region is CASSLPRTGVGNTGELFF. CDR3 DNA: TGTGCCAGCAGTTTACCCAGGACAGGGGTAGGAAACACCGGGGAGCTGTTTTTT.

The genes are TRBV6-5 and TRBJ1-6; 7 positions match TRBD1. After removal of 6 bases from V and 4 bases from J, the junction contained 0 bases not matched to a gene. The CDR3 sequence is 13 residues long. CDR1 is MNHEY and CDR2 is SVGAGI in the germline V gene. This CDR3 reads CASRGQYNSPLHF. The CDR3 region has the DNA TGTGCCAGCAGGGGACAGTATAATTCACCCCTCCACTTT.

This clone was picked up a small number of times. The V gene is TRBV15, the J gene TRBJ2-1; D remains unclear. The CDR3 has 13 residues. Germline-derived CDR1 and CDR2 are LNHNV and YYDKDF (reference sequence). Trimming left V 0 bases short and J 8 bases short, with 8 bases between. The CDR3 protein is CATSRDDRDEQFF. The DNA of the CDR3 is TGTGCCACCAGCAGAGATGATCGGGATGAGCAGTTCTTC. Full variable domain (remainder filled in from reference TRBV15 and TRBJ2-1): DAMVIQNPRYQVTQFGKPVTLSCSQTLNHNVMYWYQQKSSQAPKLLFHYYDKDFNNEADTPDNFQSRRPNTSFCFLDIRSPGLGDTAMYLCATSRDDRDEQFFGPGTRLTVL.

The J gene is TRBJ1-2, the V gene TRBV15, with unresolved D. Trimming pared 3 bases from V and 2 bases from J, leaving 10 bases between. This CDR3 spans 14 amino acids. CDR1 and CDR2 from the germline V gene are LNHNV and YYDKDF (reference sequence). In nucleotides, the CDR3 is TGTGCCACCAGCAGGACAAGGGAGAACTATGGCTACACCTTC. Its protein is CATSRTRENYGYTF.